This T cell receptor beta chain was sequenced in a study of blood T cell repertoires in COVID-19. The repertoire was sequenced with immunoSEQ multiplex PCR; TCRdb's copy has only in-frame clones and lacks some. The sample carries 250,000 to 350,000 clones, approximately 85% recorded once. This clone occurred a few times. This sequence was found in a woman aged 25 to 39 who had recovered from COVID-19. The specimen sequenced was PBMCs or T cells enriched from blood (not recorded which).

The CDR3 here is CASSLSGTGELFF. DNA for the CDR3: TGTGCCAGCAGTTTATCGGGGACCGGGGAGCTGTTTTTT. V and J are TRBV28 and TRBJ2-2; a possible D gene is TRBD2 (5 bases). The CDR3 is made up of 13 amino acids. The germline V gene has CDR1 MDHEN and CDR2 SYDVKM. V lost 1 base, J lost 5 bases, and 5 bases lay in between.